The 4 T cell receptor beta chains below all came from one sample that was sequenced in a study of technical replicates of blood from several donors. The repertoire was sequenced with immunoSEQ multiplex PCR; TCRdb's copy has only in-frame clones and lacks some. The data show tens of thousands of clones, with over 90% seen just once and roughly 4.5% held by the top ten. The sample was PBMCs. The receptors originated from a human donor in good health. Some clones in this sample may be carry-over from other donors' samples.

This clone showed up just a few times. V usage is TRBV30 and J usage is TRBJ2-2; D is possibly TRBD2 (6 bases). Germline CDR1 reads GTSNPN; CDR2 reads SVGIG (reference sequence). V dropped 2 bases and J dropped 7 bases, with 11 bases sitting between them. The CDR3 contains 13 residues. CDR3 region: CAWSPAGIGELFF. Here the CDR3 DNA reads TGTGCCTGGAGTCCCGCGGGAATCGGGGAGCTGTTTTTT.

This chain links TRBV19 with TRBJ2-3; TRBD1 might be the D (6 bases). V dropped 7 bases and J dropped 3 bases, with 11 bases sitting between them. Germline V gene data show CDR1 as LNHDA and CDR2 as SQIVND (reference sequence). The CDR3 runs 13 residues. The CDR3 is CASNPTGTDTQYF. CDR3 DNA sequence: TGTGCCAGTAATCCCACAGGGACAGATACGCAGTATTTT.

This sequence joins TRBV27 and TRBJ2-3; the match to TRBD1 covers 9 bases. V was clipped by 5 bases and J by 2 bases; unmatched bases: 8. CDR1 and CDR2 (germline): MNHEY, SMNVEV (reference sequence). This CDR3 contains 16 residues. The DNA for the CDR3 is TGTGCCAGCAGTATCGAAACAGGGGGCAACACAGATACGCAGTATTTT. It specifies CASSIETGGNTDTQYF.

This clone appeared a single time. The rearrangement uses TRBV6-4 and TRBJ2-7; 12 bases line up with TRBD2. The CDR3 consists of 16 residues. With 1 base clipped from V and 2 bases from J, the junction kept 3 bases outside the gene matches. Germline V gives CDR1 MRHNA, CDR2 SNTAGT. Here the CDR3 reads CASSDLGLAGTYEQYF. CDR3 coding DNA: TGTGCCAGCAGTGACTTAGGACTAGCGGGGACCTACGAGCAGTACTTC.